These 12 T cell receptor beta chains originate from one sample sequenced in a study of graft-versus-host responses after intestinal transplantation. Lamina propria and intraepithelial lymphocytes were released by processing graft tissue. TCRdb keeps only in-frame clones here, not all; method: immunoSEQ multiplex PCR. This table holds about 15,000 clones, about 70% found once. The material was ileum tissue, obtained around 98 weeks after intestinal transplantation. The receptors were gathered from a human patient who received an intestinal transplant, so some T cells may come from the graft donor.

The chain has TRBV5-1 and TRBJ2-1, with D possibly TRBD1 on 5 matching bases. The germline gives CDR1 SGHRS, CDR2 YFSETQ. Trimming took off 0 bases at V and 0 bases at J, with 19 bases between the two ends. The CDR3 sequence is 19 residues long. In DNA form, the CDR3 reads TGCGCCAGCAGCTTGGTTACCGGACAACTCCAGAGCTCCTACAATGAGCAGTTCTTC. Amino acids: CASSLVTGQLQSSYNEQFF.

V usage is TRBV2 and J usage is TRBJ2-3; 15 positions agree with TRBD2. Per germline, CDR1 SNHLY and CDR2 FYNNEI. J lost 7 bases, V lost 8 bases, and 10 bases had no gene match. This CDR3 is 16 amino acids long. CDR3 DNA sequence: TGTGCCAGCCTACATCCGGGACTAGCGGGGGGAAATACGCAGTATTTT. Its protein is CASLHPGLAGGNTQYF.

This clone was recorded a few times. The chain's CDR3 is CASSPTGLPGGYGYTF. The CDR3 DNA reads TGTGCCAGCAGCCCTACCGGCCTTCCCGGAGGCTATGGCTACACCTTC. The rearrangement uses TRBV5-6 and TRBJ1-2; D ambiguous. Germline CDR1 SGHDT, CDR2 YYEEEE. The CDR3 spans 16 residues. V lost 4 bases and J 4 bases, leaving 20 bases between the germline ends.

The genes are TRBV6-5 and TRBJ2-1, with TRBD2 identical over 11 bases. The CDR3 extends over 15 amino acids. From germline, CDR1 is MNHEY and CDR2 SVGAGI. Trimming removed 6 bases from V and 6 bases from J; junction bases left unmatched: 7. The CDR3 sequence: CASRPSGRPPNEQFF. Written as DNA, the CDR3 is TGTGCCAGCAGACCTAGCGGGAGGCCCCCCAATGAGCAGTTCTTC.

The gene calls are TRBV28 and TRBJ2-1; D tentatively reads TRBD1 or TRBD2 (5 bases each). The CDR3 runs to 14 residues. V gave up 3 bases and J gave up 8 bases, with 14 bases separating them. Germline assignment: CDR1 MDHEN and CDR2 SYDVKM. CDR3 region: CASSFEGREDEQFF. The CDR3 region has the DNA TGTGCCAGCAGTTTTGAGGGGAGAGAGGATGAGCAGTTCTTC.

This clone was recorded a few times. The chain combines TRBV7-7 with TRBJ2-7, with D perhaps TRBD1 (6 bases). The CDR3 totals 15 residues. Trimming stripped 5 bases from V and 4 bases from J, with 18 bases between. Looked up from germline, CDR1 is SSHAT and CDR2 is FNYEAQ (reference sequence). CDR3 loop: CASSPRQGPDYEQYF. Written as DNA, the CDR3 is TGTGCCAGCAGCCCCCGGCAGGGGCCTGATTACGAGCAGTACTTC.

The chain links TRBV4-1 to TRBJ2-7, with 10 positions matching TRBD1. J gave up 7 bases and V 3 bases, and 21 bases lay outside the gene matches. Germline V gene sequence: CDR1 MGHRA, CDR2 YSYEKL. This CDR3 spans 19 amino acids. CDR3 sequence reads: CASSHLIWHGDRGIREQYF. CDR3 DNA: TGCGCCAGCAGCCACCTCATATGGCACGGGGACAGGGGAATACGGGAGCAGTACTTC.

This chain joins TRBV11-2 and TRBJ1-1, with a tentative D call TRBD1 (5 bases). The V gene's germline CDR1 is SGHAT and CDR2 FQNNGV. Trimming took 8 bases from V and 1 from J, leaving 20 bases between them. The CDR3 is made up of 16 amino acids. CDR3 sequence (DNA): TGTGCCAGCGGTGCCAATTGGGACCTGTCGAACACTGAAGCTTTCTTT. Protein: CASGANWDLSNTEAFF.

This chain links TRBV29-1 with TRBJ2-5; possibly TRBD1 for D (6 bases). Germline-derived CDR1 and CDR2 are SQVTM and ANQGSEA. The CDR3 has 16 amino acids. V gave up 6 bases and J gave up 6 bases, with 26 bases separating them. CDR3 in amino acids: CSVAPQQGRRVKTQYF. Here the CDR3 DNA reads TGCAGCGTCGCTCCACAACAGGGACGGAGAGTAAAGACCCAGTACTTC.

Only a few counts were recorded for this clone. The CDR3 DNA reads as TGTGCCAGCAGACATAATAGGGGGCAGCCCCAGCATTTT. This encodes CASRHNRGQPQHF. The V and J genes are TRBV6-1 and TRBJ1-5; maybe TRBD1 (6 bases). The CDR3 loop spans 13 amino acids. Looked up from germline, CDR1 is MNHNS and CDR2 is SASEGT. The V gene lost 6 bases and the J gene lost 7 bases, with 13 bases spanning the gap.

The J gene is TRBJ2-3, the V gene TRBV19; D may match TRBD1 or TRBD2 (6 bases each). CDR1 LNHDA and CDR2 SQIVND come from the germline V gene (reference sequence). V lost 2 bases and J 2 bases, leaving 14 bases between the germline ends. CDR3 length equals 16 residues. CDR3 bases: TGTGCCAGTAGTATATGGCGCCCGGGGGCCACAGATACGCAGTATTTT. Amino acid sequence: CASSIWRPGATDTQYF.

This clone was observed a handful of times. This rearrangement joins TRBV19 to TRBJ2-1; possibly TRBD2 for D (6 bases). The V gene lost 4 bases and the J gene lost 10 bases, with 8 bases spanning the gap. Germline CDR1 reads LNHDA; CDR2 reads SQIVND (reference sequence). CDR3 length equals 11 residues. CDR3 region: CASSTAGEQFF. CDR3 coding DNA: TGTGCCAGTAGTACTGCGGGGGAGCAGTTCTTC.